Presented here are 3 T cell receptor beta chains from one specimen sequenced in a study of blood T cells in healthy people across ages. The authors ran a second PCR of 7 to 11 cycles using a sample-barcoded 5' primer and a J-beta primer mix. TCRdb re-analysed the 5' RACE reads in MiXCR, keeping a single row per CDR3 protein. Of more than 900,000 distinct CDR3 sequences listed, about 23% are singletons. These data also featured in a second study, about T cells of mothers and their children.

Sequenced input: blood. The receptors here all came from a girl aged 2 to 9 in good health.

The chain carries TRBV6-6 and TRBJ1-2; a possible D gene is TRBD1 (6 bases). Per germline, CDR1 MNHNY and CDR2 SVGAGI (reference sequence). Between the trimmed V and J ends, which lost 7 bases and 1 base, there was a span of 13 bases. The CDR3 consists of 14 residues. The CDR3 coding sequence is TGTGCCAGCACCTTGGACAGATTTAACTATGGCTACACCTTC. It translates to CASTLDRFNYGYTF.

This clonotype was counted only a few times. This chain joins TRBV29-1 and TRBJ2-7, with TRBD1 identical over 11 bases. CDR3 size: 15 residues. Germline V gene lookup returns CDR1 SQVTM and CDR2 ANQGSEA. The V and J ends lost 1 base and 2 bases, in that order; junction bases with no gene match: 4. The CDR3: CSVEGWGQGAYEQYF. The CDR3 DNA sequence: TGCAGCGTTGAAGGATGGGGACAGGGGGCCTACGAGCAGTACTTC.

The genes are TRBV29-1 and TRBJ1-1, with unresolved D. This CDR3 is 12 amino acids long. From germline, CDR1 is SQVTM and CDR2 ANQGSEA. Trimming pared 6 bases from V and 5 bases from J, leaving 13 bases between. Here the CDR3 DNA reads TGCAGCGTAGCCGGTTTGCGGACTGAAGCTTTCTTT. Encoded protein: CSVAGLRTEAFF.